This is a list of T cell receptor beta chains from one sample in a study of radiotherapy plus CTLA-4 blockade in lung cancer. TCRdb's table, derived via immunoSEQ multiplex PCR, lists solely in-frame clones and lacks some. Among 80,000 or so clones listed, 60% to 85% were seen once. The sequenced sample was peripheral blood, obtained from a patient treated with radiotherapy plus ipilimumab. These receptors all stem from a human donor with non-small cell lung cancer whose response to radiotherapy plus ipilimumab could not be evaluated. Some clones in this sample may be carry-over from other donors' samples. CDR3s include the opening cysteine and the closing phenylalanine or tryptophan. The order of the fields is J gene, V gene, D gene, clone size, CDR3 DNA, CDR3 protein. The D gene is left open where the match is weak. Not every row has a clone size; where given, it reads once, few, many or a size class.

j_gene: TRBJ2-5
v_gene: TRBV2
d_gene: TRBD2
abundance: -
CDR3nt: TGTGCCAGCAAGGGGCTAGCGGGGACACAAGAGACCCAGTACTTC
CDR3aa: CASKGLAGTQETQYF

j_gene: TRBJ2-3
v_gene: TRBV18
d_gene: TRBD1
abundance: few
CDR3nt: TGTGCCAGCTCAGAGGACAGGCGAATTACAGATACGCAGTATTTT
CDR3aa: CASSEDRRITDTQYF

j_gene: TRBJ1-3
v_gene: TRBV14
d_gene: TRBD1
abundance: -
CDR3nt: TGTGCCAGCAGCCCCTTACAGGGGAAAGGCCCTGGAAACACCATATATTTT
CDR3aa: CASSPLQGKGPGNTIYF

j_gene: TRBJ2-3
v_gene: TRBV5-4
d_gene: -
abundance: -
CDR3nt: TGTGCCAGCAGCACCGCTAGCGGCACAGATACGCAGTATTTT
CDR3aa: CASSTASGTDTQYF

j_gene: TRBJ2-3
v_gene: TRBV5-1
d_gene: TRBD2
abundance: -
CDR3nt: TGCGCCAGCAACCTGGGGACTAGCGGGGTCACAGATACGCAGTATTTT
CDR3aa: CASNLGTSGVTDTQYF

j_gene: TRBJ1-1
v_gene: TRBV29-1
d_gene: -
abundance: -
CDR3nt: TGCAGCGTTGAAGCAGGGAGGGCCACTGAAGCTTTCTTT
CDR3aa: CSVEAGRATEAFF

j_gene: TRBJ1-1
v_gene: TRBV9
d_gene: TRBD1
abundance: -
CDR3nt: TGTGCCAGCAGCGTACCTGGGACAGGTTTCACTGGAGCTTTCTTT
CDR3aa: CASSVPGTGFTGAFF

j_gene: TRBJ1-5
v_gene: TRBV28
d_gene: -
abundance: -
CDR3nt: TGTGCCAGCAGTTCCCCGGCAGGGGCACGCAATCAGCCCCAGCATTTT
CDR3aa: CASSSPAGARNQPQHF

j_gene: TRBJ1-2
v_gene: TRBV28
d_gene: TRBD1
abundance: once
CDR3nt: TGTGCCAGCAGTCCTCGCCTAGGGGGCCACTATGGCTACACCTTC
CDR3aa: CASSPRLGGHYGYTF

j_gene: TRBJ1-3
v_gene: TRBV5-1
d_gene: -
abundance: -
CDR3nt: TGCGCCAGCAGCCCCCACTCTGGAAACACCATATATTTT
CDR3aa: CASSPHSGNTIYF

j_gene: TRBJ2-2
v_gene: TRBV7-9
d_gene: TRBD2
abundance: -
CDR3nt: TGTGCCAGCAGCTATAGCGGGCCCACCGGGGAGCTGTTTTTT
CDR3aa: CASSYSGPTGELFF

j_gene: TRBJ2-5
v_gene: TRBV2
d_gene: TRBD1
abundance: once
CDR3nt: TGTGCCAGCAGCTTACAGGGGGCTGGGAAGACCCAGTACTTC
CDR3aa: CASSLQGAGKTQYF

j_gene: TRBJ2-7
v_gene: TRBV30
d_gene: -
abundance: -
CDR3nt: TGTGCCTGGGTTCAACACAGCGAGCAGTACTTC
CDR3aa: CAWVQHSEQYF

j_gene: TRBJ1-1
v_gene: TRBV28
d_gene: -
abundance: -
CDR3nt: TGTGCCAGCAGTTTGGCCGGGGGGGGGACCTACAGTGAAGCTTTCTTT
CDR3aa: CASSLAGGGTYSEAFF

j_gene: TRBJ2-3
v_gene: TRBV29-1
d_gene: TRBD1
abundance: -
CDR3nt: TGCAGCGTACTAGGGTACAGGGGCCCAGATACGCAGTATTTT
CDR3aa: CSVLGYRGPDTQYF

j_gene: TRBJ2-3
v_gene: TRBV4-3
d_gene: TRBD1
abundance: few
CDR3nt: TGCGCCAGCAGCCAAGTCGCAGGGGGACATACGCAGTATTTT
CDR3aa: CASSQVAGGHTQYF

j_gene: TRBJ2-3
v_gene: TRBV19
d_gene: TRBD1
abundance: -
CDR3nt: TGTGCCAGTAGTGCCAGACAGGGGGGAAGGACAGATACGCAGTATTTT
CDR3aa: CASSARQGGRTDTQYF

j_gene: TRBJ1-3
v_gene: TRBV6-1
d_gene: -
abundance: -
CDR3nt: TGTGCCAGCAGTCCCGGAGGGACGCGGGGAAACACCATATATTTT
CDR3aa: CASSPGGTRGNTIYF

j_gene: TRBJ1-2
v_gene: TRBV15
d_gene: -
abundance: -
CDR3nt: TGTGCCACCAGCAGAGACCCTGACAGCCTCCTGGGCTATGGCTACACCTTC
CDR3aa: CATSRDPDSLLGYGYTF

j_gene: TRBJ2-1
v_gene: TRBV18
d_gene: TRBD2
abundance: -
CDR3nt: TGTGCCAGCTCACCACCCCTAGCGGGGGGAAACAATGAGCAGTTCTTC
CDR3aa: CASSPPLAGGNNEQFF

j_gene: TRBJ1-3
v_gene: TRBV5-1
d_gene: TRBD1
abundance: -
CDR3nt: TGCGCCAGCAGCTTGGCCGGCGGGACAGGGGTTTCTGGAAACACCATATATTTT
CDR3aa: CASSLAGGTGVSGNTIYF

j_gene: TRBJ1-5
v_gene: TRBV6-6
d_gene: -
abundance: few
CDR3nt: TGTGCCAGCAGTTACCTGACAGAGAATCAGCCCCAGCATTTT
CDR3aa: CASSYLTENQPQHF

j_gene: TRBJ2-2
v_gene: TRBV7-8
d_gene: -
abundance: few
CDR3nt: TGTGCCAGCAGCTTACATGGAGGTCCCGGGGAGCTGTTTTTT
CDR3aa: CASSLHGGPGELFF

j_gene: TRBJ2-3
v_gene: TRBV7-9
d_gene: TRBD2
abundance: -
CDR3nt: TGTGCCAGCAGCCGCGGGGGAGATACGCAGTATTTT
CDR3aa: CASSRGGDTQYF

j_gene: TRBJ1-5
v_gene: TRBV28
d_gene: -
abundance: -
CDR3nt: TGTGCCAGCAGCTTGGAGGCTGCTCAGCCCCAGCATTTT
CDR3aa: CASSLEAAQPQHF

j_gene: TRBJ2-1
v_gene: TRBV7-6
d_gene: -
abundance: -
CDR3nt: TGTGCCAGCAGCCTACAGGTGGCCTACAATGAGCAGTTCTTC
CDR3aa: CASSLQVAYNEQFF

j_gene: TRBJ2-7
v_gene: TRBV7-6
d_gene: -
abundance: -
CDR3nt: TGTGCCAGCAGCTTACTCTATCAACCATCCCACTACGAGCAGTACTTC
CDR3aa: CASSLLYQPSHYEQYF

j_gene: TRBJ2-3
v_gene: TRBV5-1
d_gene: TRBD2
abundance: -
CDR3nt: TGCGCCAGCAGCCGCGAGCGGGGGCCGGAGGTTACGCAGTATTTT
CDR3aa: CASSRERGPEVTQYF

j_gene: TRBJ2-3
v_gene: TRBV7-2
d_gene: -
abundance: -
CDR3nt: TGTGCCAGCAGCTTAGTCGGGACTGGCACAGATACGCAGTATTTT
CDR3aa: CASSLVGTGTDTQYF

j_gene: TRBJ2-7
v_gene: TRBV5-4
d_gene: -
abundance: few
CDR3nt: TGTGCCAGCAGCTTGAGAGGCGGAATCGAGCAGTACTTC
CDR3aa: CASSLRGGIEQYF

j_gene: TRBJ2-5
v_gene: TRBV7-9
d_gene: -
abundance: -
CDR3nt: TGTGCCAGCAGCTCGTTCCGGTTGGGGCGGGAGACCCAGTACTTC
CDR3aa: CASSSFRLGRETQYF

j_gene: TRBJ2-5
v_gene: TRBV28
d_gene: -
abundance: few
CDR3nt: TGTGCCATAGCTGGCGGCACCCTCCAAGAGACCCAGTACTTC
CDR3aa: CAIAGGTLQETQYF